A selection of T cell receptor beta chains follows, all from one sample in a study of blood T cell repertoires in COVID-19. Assay used: immunoSEQ multiplex PCR; TCRdb lists only in-frame clones, some missing. The table records a few hundred thousand clones, more than 70% of them present only once. The sequenced sample was peripheral blood. These receptors originate from a woman aged 25 to 45 with COVID-19, enrolled during active disease. CDR3s include the opening cysteine and the closing phenylalanine or tryptophan. A D gene is named only where the DNA matches it firmly. Size tells how often a clone was seen (once, few, many) or the class of an expanded clone, and some rows leave it out.

size	V	D	J	DNA	CDR3
-	TRBV9	-	TRBJ2-5	TGTGCCAGCGGGGGGAAAGAGACCCAGTACTTC	CASGGKETQYF
-	TRBV21-1	-	TRBJ2-5	TGTGCCAGCAGCAACCCCCGGGACAGGCGGTTGAGACAAGAGACCCAGTACTTC	CASSNPRDRRLRQETQYF
-	TRBV4-1	-	TRBJ1-4	TGCGCCAGCAGCCAGCCCGACAGACGGGCTGAAAAACTGTTTTTT	CASSQPDRRAEKLFF
-	TRBV3-1/TRBV3-2	-	TRBJ1-4	TGTGCCAGCAGTCAAGGGAGGGATGAAAAACTGTTTTTT	CASSQGRDEKLFF
-	TRBV15	-	TRBJ1-6	TGTGCCACCAGCAGAGGAGAGGAGGGGCTCAATTCACCCCTCCACTTT	CATSRGEEGLNSPLHF
once	TRBV6-4	-	TRBJ2-3	TGTGCCAGCAGTGACTCGCGGGTAGATACGCAGTATTTT	CASSDSRVDTQYF
-	TRBV10-1	-	TRBJ1-2	TGCGCCAGCAGTGAGTTACCGACAGGCCGACCCGGTGGCTACACCTTC	CASSELPTGRPGGYTF
-	TRBV6-2/TRBV6-3	TRBD2	TRBJ2-7	TGTGCCAGCAGTCCGACTAGCGGGGGGGCTTTATCCGCCTACGAGCAGTACTTC	CASSPTSGGALSAYEQYF
-	TRBV6-5	TRBD1	TRBJ1-1	TGTGCCTCGGGACAGGGGGACACTGAAGCTTTCTTT	CASGQGDTEAFF
-	TRBV4-3	-	TRBJ2-2	TGCGCCAGCAGCCAAGATCGGTTCCGGCGGGGCAGGAGCGGGGAGCTGTTTTTT	CASSQDRFRRGRSGELFF
-	TRBV6-2/TRBV6-3	TRBD2	TRBJ2-1	TGTGCCAGCAGCGGGACTAGCCGTGAGCAGTTCTTC	CASSGTSREQFF
-	TRBV30	TRBD1	TRBJ1-4	TGTGCCTGGAGTGTACAGGGGGAAAAACTGTTTTTT	CAWSVQGEKLFF
-	TRBV14	TRBD2	TRBJ2-2	TGTGCCAGCAGCCATGATTGGGGACTAGCGGGACCGAACACCGGGGAGCTGTTTTTT	CASSHDWGLAGPNTGELFF
-	TRBV6-2/TRBV6-3	TRBD1	TRBJ2-4	TGTGCCAGCAGTAGGACAGGAAACATTCAGTACTTC	CASSRTGNIQYF
-	TRBV11-3	-	TRBJ2-3	TGTGCCAGCAGCTTACGACAGATCCCAGATACGCAGTATTTT	CASSLRQIPDTQYF
-	TRBV24-1	TRBD2	TRBJ2-1	TGTGCCACCAGTGCGCATCGGGCTAGCGGGAGGACCCTCTCCTACAATGAGCAGTTCTTC	CATSAHRASGRTLSYNEQFF
-	TRBV7-2	TRBD2	TRBJ2-1	TGTGCCAGCAGCTTAGAGGGACTAGCGATCAATGAGCAGTTCTTC	CASSLEGLAINEQFF
-	TRBV7-9	-	TRBJ1-5	TGTGCCAGCAGCGGAGGTTACGATCAGCCCCAGCATTTT	CASSGGYDQPQHF
few	TRBV24-1	TRBD1	TRBJ2-5	TGTGCCACCAGTGACCCTCGACAGGGTTTTTACTTC	CATSDPRQGFYF
-	TRBV24-1	TRBD1	TRBJ2-2	TGTGCCACCGGGGACAGGGCGGCCGGGGAGCTGTTTTTT	CATGDRAAGELFF
-	TRBV3-1/TRBV3-2	TRBD2	TRBJ2-1	TGTGCCAGCAGCCAACGGACTAGCGGGGGTCTGTTCTTC	CASSQRTSGGLFF
-	TRBV28	-	TRBJ1-1	TGTGCCAGCAGCCAACCCCAGGTTCCGAAAGCTTTCTTT	CASSQPQVPKAFF
-	TRBV10-1	TRBD2	TRBJ2-1	TGCGCCAGCAGTGATACCTCTAGCGGGACCTACAATGAGCAGTTCTTC	CASSDTSSGTYNEQFF
-	TRBV2	-	TRBJ1-3	TGTGCCAGCACGGAGGGGTCTGGAAACACCATATATTTT	CASTEGSGNTIYF
once	TRBV5-4	-	TRBJ2-5	TGTGCCAGCAGCTTTCTTTTTGGTGGGCCGCAAGAGACCCAGTACTTC	CASSFLFGGPQETQYF
-	TRBV6-5	TRBD1	TRBJ1-4	TGTGCCAGCAGTTCAGGGGGCCGGGGTGAAAAACTGTTTTTT	CASSSGGRGEKLFF
-	TRBV4-3	-	TRBJ2-5	TGCGCCAGCAGCCAAGATGGCAGCCAAGAGACCCAGTACTTC	CASSQDGSQETQYF
-	TRBV7-2	-	TRBJ1-2	TGTGCCAGCAGCCCTGACGGGAACTATGGCTACACCTTC	CASSPDGNYGYTF
-	TRBV28	TRBD1	TRBJ1-1	TGTGCCAGCAGCCTGGGCACAGGGGGGCCGAACACTGAAGCTTTCTTT	CASSLGTGGPNTEAFF
-	TRBV7-6	-	TRBJ1-2	TGTGCCAGCAGCCCCCCAGGAGGCTATGGCTACACCTTC	CASSPPGGYGYTF
-	TRBV5-4	-	TRBJ1-2	TGTGCCAGCAGCTTGGACCCTCTCCCCGCGGGCTACACCTTC	CASSLDPLPAGYTF
few	TRBV27	-	TRBJ2-1	TGTGCCAGCAGTTTCGGCCTAGGCCGTACTAATGAGCAGTTCTTC	CASSFGLGRTNEQFF
-	TRBV30	TRBD1	TRBJ1-1	TGTGCCTGGAGCTTTACAGGGGATGGGGCTTTCTTT	CAWSFTGDGAFF
-	TRBV28	-	TRBJ2-3	TGTGCCAGCAGTGTGGGGGGTATCACAGATACGCAGTATTTT	CASSVGGITDTQYF
-	TRBV11-2	-	TRBJ1-2	TGTGCCAGCAGCCCACCAGTTAACTATGGCTACACCTTC	CASSPPVNYGYTF
-	TRBV5-4	TRBD2	TRBJ2-7	TGTGCCAGCAGTCCGAACCTAGCGGGGGGACACTACGAGCAGTACTTC	CASSPNLAGGHYEQYF
-	TRBV4-2	TRBD1	TRBJ1-1	TGTGCCAGCAGCCCCCACATAGGGGCAGGGGGGAACACTGAAGCTTTCTTT	CASSPHIGAGGNTEAFF
-	TRBV27	TRBD1	TRBJ1-2	TGTGCCAGCAGTATCAGGGGGGTTGATGGCTACACCTTC	CASSIRGVDGYTF
-	TRBV10-3	-	TRBJ2-3	TGTGCCATCAGTGTTGGCGGGGTCTACACAGATACGCAGTATTTT	CAISVGGVYTDTQYF
few	TRBV7-9	-	TRBJ1-1	TGTGCCAGCAGCAAAGGACAGACAAACACTGAAGCTTTCTTT	CASSKGQTNTEAFF
once	TRBV11-2	-	TRBJ2-2	TGTGCCAGCAGCTTAAATCTAGACACCGGGGAGCTGTTTTTT	CASSLNLDTGELFF
-	TRBV25-1	-	TRBJ2-1	TGTGCCAGCAGTGACAGGGGGAGGAATGAGCAGTTCTTC	CASSDRGRNEQFF
-	TRBV5-1	-	TRBJ1-4	TGCGCCAGCAGCTTGGACGGACTTAGTGAAAAACTGTTTTTT	CASSLDGLSEKLFF
-	TRBV7-8	-	TRBJ1-1	TGTGCCAGCACCAACGGGGGGCTTTTTACTGAAGCTTTCTTT	CASTNGGLFTEAFF
-	TRBV7-8	TRBD1	TRBJ1-5	TGTGCCAGCAGCGTAAGGACAGGGTCAAATCAGCCCCAGCATTTT	CASSVRTGSNQPQHF
-	TRBV19	-	TRBJ1-3	TGTGCCAGCCTCTTCTCCCGGGGCAGGGGATTTGGAAACACCATATATTTT	CASLFSRGRGFGNTIYF
-	TRBV19	TRBD2	TRBJ2-1	TGTGCCAGTAGGAGCATAGCGGGAGGGCCCTACAATGAGCAGTTCTTC	CASRSIAGGPYNEQFF
-	TRBV5-1	-	TRBJ2-7	TGCGCCAGCAGCTTGGGTTTAACAGGGTCGGGATACGAGCAGTACTTC	CASSLGLTGSGYEQYF
many	TRBV3-1/TRBV3-2	TRBD1	TRBJ1-2	TGTGCCAGCCTGTCCACGGGGACAGGGTCTGGCTACACCTTC	CASLSTGTGSGYTF
once	TRBV6-1	TRBD2	TRBJ2-1	TGTGCCAGCAGTGCCACCCGGACTAGCTCCTACAATGAGCAGTTCTTC	CASSATRTSSYNEQFF
-	TRBV7-2	-	TRBJ1-1	TGTGCCAGCAGCCTAGGGGGGGGAAGCACTGAAGCTTTCTTT	CASSLGGGSTEAFF